This T cell receptor (beta chain) was sequenced in a study of human T cells and chemical hapten exposure. At the level of the study: Epicutaneous patch tests delivered 0.01% DPC to the upper back, with evaluation at 6 days. General study points: In comparison with controls, expanded TCRs gave rise to a significantly larger number of large CDR3 similarity clusters. DPC sensitization left the count of TCRs above 1 in 1000 unchanged.

Germline V gives CDR1 SGDLS, CDR2 YYNGEE. The ends were cut back, 3 bases at V and 0 bases at J, with 3 bases in the middle. CDR3 length: 12 residues. TCRdb analysed the RACE reads with MiXCR anew, one entry per CDR3 protein. Of fewer than 80,000 distinct CDR3 sequences listed, approximately 11% are singletons. This clonotype was detected ten times or more. Antigen specificity is unknown. The time point here: patch test 3, about 24 weeks after DPC sensitization. Sample treatment: therapeutic diphenylcyclopropenone sensitization with weekly scalp DPC. This clonotype originated in a woman aged 25 to 39 with alopecia areata. Some clones in this sample may be carry-over from other donors' samples. Here the sequenced sample was whole blood, taken in connection with sensitization to the hapten diphenylcyclopropenone (DPC). The chain carries TRBV9 and TRBJ1-2; unclear D gene. CDR3 DNA sequence: TGTGCCAGCAGCGCTACTAACTATGGCTACACCTTC. Its protein is CASSATNYGYTF.